Detailed here is one T cell receptor (beta chain). Its antigen is as yet unknown. An end of the junction does not agree with germline; a read error may underlie this. The entry originates in a study of regulatory T cells in long-lasting Graves disease. Study-wide points: Limited sample numbers may have lowered accuracy.

As for time point: newly diagnosed GD, antithyroid drugs for less than 3 months. Construction of the TCR library relied on RNA isolated from PBMCs. This CDR3 has 18 residues. Germline V gene sequence: CDR1 SGHRS, CDR2 YFSETQ. Combining iRepertoire HTBI primers with Arm-PCR of CDR3 regions, the authors built TCR beta libraries. One entry per CDR3 protein results from TCRdb running MiXCR on the multiplex PCR reads. The sample lists some 370,000 distinct CDR3 sequences; approximately 12% were seen once. This sample was shared with a second study, whose subject was T cells in Graves' hyperthyroidism and ophthalmopathy. Turning to that study: Uncontrolled infection, other autoimmune disease, pregnancy or lactation disqualified patients from enrolment.

This specimen consisted of peripheral blood mononuclear cells (PBMCs), obtained at new diagnosis, from a patient treated with antithyroid drugs. The sequence was obtained from a woman aged 18-29 years with Graves disease. The chain couples TRBV5-1 to TRBJ2-3; the D gene is possibly TRBD1 (5 bases). In nucleotides, the CDR3 is TGCGCCAGCAGCTTGGCAAGAGAGACCCGATTTAGCACAGGTACGCAGTATTTT. This encodes CASSLARETRFSTGTQYF.